This T cell receptor (beta chain) was sequenced in a study of OX40 agonist ivuxolimab in advanced cancers. Notes on the study in general: At doses 0.1 to 3.0 mg/kg, CD4+ and CD8+ clones expanded.

Using immunoSEQ multiplex PCR, the repertoire was profiled, and TCRdb retains in-frame clones only, with some absent. The sample holds approximately 60,000 clones, around 83% seen once. The CDR3 spans 12 residues. Germline V gene lookup returns CDR1 SGDLS and CDR2 YYNGEE. V lost 1 base to trimming and J lost 3 bases, with 3 bases between them. Of note for this clone: The antigen is not known.

The chain recombines TRBV9 with TRBJ2-3; the D is unclear. The sample in question was CD4+ or CD8+ T cells sorted from blood, obtained in a trial of the OX40 agonist ivuxolimab. This TCR was recovered from an adult with an advanced solid tumor such as melanoma, head and neck, liver or kidney cancer. CDR3 bases: TGTGCCAGCAGCGTAACTACAGATACGCAGTATTTT. It codes for CASSVTTDTQYF. Filled out from reference TRBV9 and TRBJ2-3, the complete variable domain reads DSGVTQTPKHLITATGQRVTLRCSPRSGDLSVYWYQQSLDQGLQFLIQYYNGEERAKGNILERFSAQQFPDLHSELNLSSLELGDSALYFCASSVTTDTQYFGPGTRLTVL.